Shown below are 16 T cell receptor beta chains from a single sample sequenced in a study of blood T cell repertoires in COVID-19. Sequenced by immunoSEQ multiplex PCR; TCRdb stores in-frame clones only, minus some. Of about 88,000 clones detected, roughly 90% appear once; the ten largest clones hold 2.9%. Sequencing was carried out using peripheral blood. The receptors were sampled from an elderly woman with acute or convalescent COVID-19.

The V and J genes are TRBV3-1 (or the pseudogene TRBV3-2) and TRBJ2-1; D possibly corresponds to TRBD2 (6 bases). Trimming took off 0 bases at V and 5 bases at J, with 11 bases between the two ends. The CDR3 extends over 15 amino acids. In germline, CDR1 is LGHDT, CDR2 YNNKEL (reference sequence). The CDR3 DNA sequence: TGTGCCAGCAGCCAAGATGGGCTAGCGAACAATGAGCAGTTCTTC. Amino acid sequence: CASSQDGLANNEQFF.

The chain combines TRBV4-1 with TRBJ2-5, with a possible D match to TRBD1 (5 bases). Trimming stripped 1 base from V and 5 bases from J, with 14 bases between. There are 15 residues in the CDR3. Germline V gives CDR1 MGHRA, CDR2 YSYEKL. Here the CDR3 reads CASSQGGRVWETQYF. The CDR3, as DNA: TGCGCCAGCAGCCAAGGAGGCAGGGTGTGGGAGACCCAGTACTTC.

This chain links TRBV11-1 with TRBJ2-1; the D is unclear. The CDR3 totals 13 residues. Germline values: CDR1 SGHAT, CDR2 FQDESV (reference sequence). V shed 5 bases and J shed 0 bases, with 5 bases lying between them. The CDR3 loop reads CASSPNSYNEQFF. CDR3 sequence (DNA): TGTGCCAGCAGCCCTAACTCCTACAATGAGCAGTTCTTC.

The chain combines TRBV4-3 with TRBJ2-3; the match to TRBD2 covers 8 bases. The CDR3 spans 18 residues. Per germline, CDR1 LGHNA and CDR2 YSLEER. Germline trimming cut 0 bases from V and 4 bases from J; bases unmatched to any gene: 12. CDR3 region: CASSQDGLLAEGADTQYF. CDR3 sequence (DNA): TGCGCCAGCAGCCAAGATGGGTTACTAGCGGAGGGGGCAGATACGCAGTATTTT.

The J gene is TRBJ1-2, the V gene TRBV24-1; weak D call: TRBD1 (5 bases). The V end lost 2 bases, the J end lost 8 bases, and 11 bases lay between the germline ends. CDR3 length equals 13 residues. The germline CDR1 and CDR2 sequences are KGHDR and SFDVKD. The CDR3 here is CATSDSRVGGYTF. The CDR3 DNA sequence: TGTGCCACCAGTGATTCCAGGGTCGGAGGCTACACCTTC.

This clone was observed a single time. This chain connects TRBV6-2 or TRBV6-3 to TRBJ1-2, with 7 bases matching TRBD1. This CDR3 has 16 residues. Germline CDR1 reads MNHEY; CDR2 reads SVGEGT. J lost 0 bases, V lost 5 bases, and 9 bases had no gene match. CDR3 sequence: CASSGLGTDTNYGYTF. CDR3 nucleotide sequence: TGTGCCAGCAGTGGACTCGGGACAGATACTAACTATGGCTACACCTTC.

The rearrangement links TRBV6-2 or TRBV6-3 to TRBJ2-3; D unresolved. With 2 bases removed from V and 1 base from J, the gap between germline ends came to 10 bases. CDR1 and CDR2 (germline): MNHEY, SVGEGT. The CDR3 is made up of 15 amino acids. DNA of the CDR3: TGTGCCAGCAGTTACGCCCAGCGAGGCACAGATACGCAGTATTTT. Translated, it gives CASSYAQRGTDTQYF.

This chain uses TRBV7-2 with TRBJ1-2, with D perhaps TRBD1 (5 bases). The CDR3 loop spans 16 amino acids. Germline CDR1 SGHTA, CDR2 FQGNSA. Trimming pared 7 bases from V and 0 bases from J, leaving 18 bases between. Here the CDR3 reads CASNLGRRGSNYGYTF. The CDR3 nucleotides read TGTGCCAGCAACCTGGGACGGAGGGGATCTAACTATGGCTACACCTTC.

As DNA, the CDR3 is TGTGCCAGCAGCCCAGTGGGGCAGAGCCAAGAGACCCAGTACTTC. Translated, it gives CASSPVGQSQETQYF. This rearrangement joins TRBV7-8 to TRBJ2-5; D is possibly TRBD1 (5 bases). V was trimmed by 5 bases and J by 1 base, leaving 14 bases between them. Germline V CDR1 and CDR2: SGHVS, FQNEAQ. CDR3 length equals 15 residues.

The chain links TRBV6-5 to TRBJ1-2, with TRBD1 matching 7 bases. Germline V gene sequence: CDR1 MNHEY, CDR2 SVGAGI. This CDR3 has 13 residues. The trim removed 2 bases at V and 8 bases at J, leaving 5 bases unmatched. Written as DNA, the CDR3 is TGTGCCAGCAGTTACCTTGACAGGGTAGGCTACACCTTC. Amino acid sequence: CASSYLDRVGYTF.

CDR3 bases: TGTGCCAGCAGCCTCAGTCCTAATGAAAAACTGTTTTTT. Protein product: CASSLSPNEKLFF. The chain recombines TRBV7-9 with TRBJ1-4, with unresolved D. CDR3 length: 13 residues. The ends were cut back, 5 bases at V and 3 bases at J, with 7 bases in the middle. Looked up from germline, CDR1 is SEHNR and CDR2 is FQNEAQ (reference sequence).

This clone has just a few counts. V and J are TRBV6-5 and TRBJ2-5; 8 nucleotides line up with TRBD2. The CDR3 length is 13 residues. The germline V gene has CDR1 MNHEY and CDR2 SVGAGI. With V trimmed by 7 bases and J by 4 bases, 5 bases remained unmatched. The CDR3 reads CASTLAGSETQYF. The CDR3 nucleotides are TGTGCCAGCACCCTAGCGGGTTCAGAGACCCAGTACTTC.

In DNA form, the CDR3 reads TGTGCCAGCAGCTCAATCGGGGGGGCTGAAGCTTTCTTT. Residues: CASSSIGGAEAFF. The chain links TRBV11-2 to TRBJ1-1, with D perhaps TRBD1 (5 bases). The CDR3 runs to 13 residues. V was cut by 4 bases and J by 6 bases, with 12 bases left in between. Germline V CDR1 and CDR2: SGHAT, FQNNGV.

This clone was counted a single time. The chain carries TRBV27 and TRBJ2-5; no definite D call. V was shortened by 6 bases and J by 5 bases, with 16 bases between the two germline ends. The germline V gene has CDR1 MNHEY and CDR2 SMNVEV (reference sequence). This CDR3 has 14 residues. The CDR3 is CASRSTLTRETQYF. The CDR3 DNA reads TGTGCCAGCAGATCAACCCTGACTCGGGAGACCCAGTACTTC.

For the CDR3, the DNA is TGTGCCAGCTCACCGGACAGGGGATACGGCTACACCTTC. It encodes CASSPDRGYGYTF. The chain uses TRBV18 and TRBJ1-2, with 9 bases lining up with TRBD1. V was clipped by 3 bases and J by 8 bases; unmatched bases: 4. CDR1 is KGHSH and CDR2 is LQKENI in the germline V gene. This CDR3 contains 13 residues.

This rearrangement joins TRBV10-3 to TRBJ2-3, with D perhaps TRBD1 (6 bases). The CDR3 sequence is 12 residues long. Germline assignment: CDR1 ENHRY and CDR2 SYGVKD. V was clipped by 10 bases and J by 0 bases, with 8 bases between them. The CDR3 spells CASQGSTDTQYF. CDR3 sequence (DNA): TGTGCCAGCCAGGGGAGCACAGATACGCAGTATTTT.